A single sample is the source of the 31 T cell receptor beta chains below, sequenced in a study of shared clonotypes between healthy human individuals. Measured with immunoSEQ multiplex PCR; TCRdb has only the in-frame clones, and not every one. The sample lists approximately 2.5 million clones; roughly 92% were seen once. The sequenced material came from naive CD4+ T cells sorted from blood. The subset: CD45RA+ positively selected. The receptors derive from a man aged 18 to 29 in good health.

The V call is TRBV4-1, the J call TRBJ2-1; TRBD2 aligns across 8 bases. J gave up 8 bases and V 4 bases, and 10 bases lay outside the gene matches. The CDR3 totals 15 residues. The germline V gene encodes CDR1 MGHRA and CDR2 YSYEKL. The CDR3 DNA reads TGCGCCAGCAGCCTCGCGGCTAGCGGGTTGGATGAGCAGTTCTTC. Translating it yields CASSLAASGLDEQFF.

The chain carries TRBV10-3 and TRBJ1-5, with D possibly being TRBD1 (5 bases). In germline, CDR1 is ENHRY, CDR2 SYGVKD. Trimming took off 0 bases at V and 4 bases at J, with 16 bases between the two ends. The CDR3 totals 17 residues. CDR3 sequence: CAISESEVGGGNQPQHF. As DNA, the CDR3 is TGTGCCATCAGTGAGTCGGAGGTGGGGGGTGGGAATCAGCCCCAGCATTTT.

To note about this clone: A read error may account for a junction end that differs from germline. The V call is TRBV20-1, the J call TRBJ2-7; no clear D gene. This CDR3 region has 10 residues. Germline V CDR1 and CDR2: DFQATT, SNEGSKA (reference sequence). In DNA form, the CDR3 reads TGCAGTGCTGGAGAGCTGGAGCAGTACTTC. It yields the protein CSAGELEQYF.

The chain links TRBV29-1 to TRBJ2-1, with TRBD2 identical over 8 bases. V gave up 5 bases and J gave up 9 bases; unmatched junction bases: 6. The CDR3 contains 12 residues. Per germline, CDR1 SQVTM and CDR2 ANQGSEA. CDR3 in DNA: TGCAGCGTTTTTAGCGGGAAATCTGAGCAGTTCTTC. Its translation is CSVFSGKSEQFF.

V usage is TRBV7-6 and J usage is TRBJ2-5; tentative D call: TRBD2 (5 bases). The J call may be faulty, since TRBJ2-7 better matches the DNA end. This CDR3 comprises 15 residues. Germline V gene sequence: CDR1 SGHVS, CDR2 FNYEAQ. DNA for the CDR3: TGTGCCAGCAGCCGCATCACCGGGGATTTTTCCGAGCAGTACTTC. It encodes CASSRITGDFSEQYF.

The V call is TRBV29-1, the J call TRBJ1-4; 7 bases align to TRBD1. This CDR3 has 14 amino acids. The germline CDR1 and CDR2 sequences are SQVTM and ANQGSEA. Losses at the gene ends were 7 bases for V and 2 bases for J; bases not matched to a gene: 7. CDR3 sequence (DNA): TGCAGCGCAGCCAAGACAGGGACTAATGAAAAACTGTTTTTT. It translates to CSAAKTGTNEKLFF.

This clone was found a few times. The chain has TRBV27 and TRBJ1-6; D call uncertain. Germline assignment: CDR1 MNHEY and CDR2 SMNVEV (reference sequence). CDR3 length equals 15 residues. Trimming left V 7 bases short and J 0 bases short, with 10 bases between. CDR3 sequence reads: CASNREPSYNSPLHF. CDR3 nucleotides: TGTGCCAGCAATCGAGAGCCCTCCTATAATTCACCCCTCCACTTT.

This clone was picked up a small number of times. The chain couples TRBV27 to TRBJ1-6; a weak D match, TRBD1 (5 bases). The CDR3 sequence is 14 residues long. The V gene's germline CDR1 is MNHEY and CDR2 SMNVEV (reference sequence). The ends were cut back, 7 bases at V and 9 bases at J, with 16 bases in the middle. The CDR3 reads CASTIGAGFSPLHF. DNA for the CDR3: TGTGCCAGCACCATAGGGGCAGGGTTTTCACCCCTCCACTTT.

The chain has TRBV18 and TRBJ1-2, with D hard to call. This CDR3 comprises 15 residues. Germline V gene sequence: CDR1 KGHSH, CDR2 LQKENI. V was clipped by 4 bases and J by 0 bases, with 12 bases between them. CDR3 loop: CASSQGPEPNYGYTF. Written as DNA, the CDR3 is TGTGCCAGCTCACAAGGTCCAGAACCTAACTATGGCTACACCTTC. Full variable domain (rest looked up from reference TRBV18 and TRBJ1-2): NAGVMQNPRHLVRRRGQEARLRCSPMKGHSHVYWYRQLPEEGLKFMVYLQKENIIDESGMPKERFSAEFPKEGPSILRIQQVVRGDSAAYFCASSQGPEPNYGYTFGSGTRLTVV.

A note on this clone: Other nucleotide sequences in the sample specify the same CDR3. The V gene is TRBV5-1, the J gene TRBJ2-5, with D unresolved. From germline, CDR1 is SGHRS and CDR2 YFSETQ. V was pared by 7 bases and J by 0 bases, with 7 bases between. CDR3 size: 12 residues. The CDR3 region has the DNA TGCGCCAGCTCAGCTAACCAAGAGACCCAGTACTTC. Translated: CASSANQETQYF.

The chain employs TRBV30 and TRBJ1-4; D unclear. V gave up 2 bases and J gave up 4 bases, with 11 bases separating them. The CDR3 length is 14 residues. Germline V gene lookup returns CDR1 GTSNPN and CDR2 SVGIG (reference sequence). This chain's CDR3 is CAWSFGGDNEKLFF. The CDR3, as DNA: TGTGCCTGGAGTTTTGGAGGAGATAATGAAAAACTGTTTTTT.

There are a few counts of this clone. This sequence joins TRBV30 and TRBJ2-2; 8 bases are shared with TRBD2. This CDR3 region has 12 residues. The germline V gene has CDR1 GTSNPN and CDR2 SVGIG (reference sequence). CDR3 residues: CASGLANGELFF. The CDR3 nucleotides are TGTGCTTCAGGACTAGCCAACGGGGAGCTGTTTTTT.

CDR3: CASARVSPTDEQYF. The CDR3 DNA is TGCGCCAGCGCCAGAGTTAGCCCTACTGACGAGCAGTACTTC. The chain couples TRBV5-1 to TRBJ2-7; D not resolved. The CDR3 totals 14 residues. V lost 7 bases to trimming and J lost 5 bases, with 19 bases between them. Germline CDR1 and CDR2: SGHRS and YFSETQ. Combining the CDR3 with reference TRBV5-1 and TRBJ2-7 gives the whole variable domain KAGVTQTPRYLIKTRGQQVTLSCSPISGHRSVSWYQQTPGQGLQFLFEYFSETQRNKGNFPGRFSGRQFSNSRSEMNVSTLELGDSALYLCASARVSPTDEQYFGPGTRLTVT.

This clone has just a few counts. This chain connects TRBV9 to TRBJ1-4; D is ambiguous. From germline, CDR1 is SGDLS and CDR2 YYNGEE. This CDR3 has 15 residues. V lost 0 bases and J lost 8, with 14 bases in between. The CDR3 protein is CASSVDKSFSEKLFF. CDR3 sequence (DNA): TGTGCCAGCAGCGTAGATAAGAGTTTCTCCGAAAAACTGTTTTTT. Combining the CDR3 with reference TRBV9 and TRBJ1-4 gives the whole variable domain DSGVTQTPKHLITATGQRVTLRCSPRSGDLSVYWYQQSLDQGLQFLIQYYNGEERAKGNILERFSAQQFPDLHSELNLSSLELGDSALYFCASSVDKSFSEKLFFGSGTQLSVL.

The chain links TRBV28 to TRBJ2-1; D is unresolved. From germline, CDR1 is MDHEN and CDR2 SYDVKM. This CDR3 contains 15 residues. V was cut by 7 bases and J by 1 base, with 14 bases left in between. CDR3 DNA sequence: TGTGCCAGCACCATGGGAAAGGCTTCCTACAATGAGCAGTTCTTC. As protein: CASTMGKASYNEQFF.

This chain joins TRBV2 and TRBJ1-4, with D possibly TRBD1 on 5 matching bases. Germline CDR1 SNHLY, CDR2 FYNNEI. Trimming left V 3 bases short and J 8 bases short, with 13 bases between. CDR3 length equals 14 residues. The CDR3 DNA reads TGTGCCAGCAGTGACGGGGGTGTATCGGAAAAACTGTTTTTT. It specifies CASSDGGVSEKLFF.

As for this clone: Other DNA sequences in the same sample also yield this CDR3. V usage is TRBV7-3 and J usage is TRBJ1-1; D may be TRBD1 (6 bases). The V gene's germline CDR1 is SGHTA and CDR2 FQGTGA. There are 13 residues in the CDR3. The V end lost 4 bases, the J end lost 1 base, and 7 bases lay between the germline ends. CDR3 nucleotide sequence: TGTGCCAGCAGCTCACAGGGGAACACTGAAGCTTTCTTT. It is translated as CASSSQGNTEAFF. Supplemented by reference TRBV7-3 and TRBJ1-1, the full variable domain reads GAGVSQTPSNKVTEKGKYVELRCDPISGHTALYWYRQSLGQGPEFLIYFQGTGAADDSGLPNDRFFAVRPEGSVSTLKIQRTERGDSAVYLCASSSQGNTEAFFGQGTRLTVV.

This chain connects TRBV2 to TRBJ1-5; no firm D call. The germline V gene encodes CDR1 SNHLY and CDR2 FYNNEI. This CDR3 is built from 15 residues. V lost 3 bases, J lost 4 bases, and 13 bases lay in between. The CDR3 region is CASSDEGRSNQPQHF. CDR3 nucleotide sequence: TGTGCCAGCAGTGATGAGGGCCGGAGTAATCAGCCCCAGCATTTT.

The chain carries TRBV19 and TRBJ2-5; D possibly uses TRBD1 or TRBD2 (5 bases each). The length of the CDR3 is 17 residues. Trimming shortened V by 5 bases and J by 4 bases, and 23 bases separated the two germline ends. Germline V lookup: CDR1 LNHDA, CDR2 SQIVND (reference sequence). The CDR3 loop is CASSPSGLGPKGETQYF. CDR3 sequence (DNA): TGTGCCAGTAGTCCCAGCGGTTTGGGGCCCAAGGGAGAGACCCAGTACTTC. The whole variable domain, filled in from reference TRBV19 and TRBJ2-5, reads DGGITQSPKYLFRKEGQNVTLSCEQNLNHDAMYWYRQDPGQGLRLIYYSQIVNDFQKGDIAEGYSVSREKKESFPLTVTSAQKNPTAFYLCASSPSGLGPKGETQYFGPGTRLLVL.

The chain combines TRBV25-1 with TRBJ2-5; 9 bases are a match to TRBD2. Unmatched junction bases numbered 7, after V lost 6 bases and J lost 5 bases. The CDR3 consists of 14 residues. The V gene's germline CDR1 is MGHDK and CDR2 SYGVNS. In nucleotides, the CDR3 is TGTGCCAGCAGCTTTAGCGGGAGCGGGGAGACCCAGTACTTC. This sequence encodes CASSFSGSGETQYF.

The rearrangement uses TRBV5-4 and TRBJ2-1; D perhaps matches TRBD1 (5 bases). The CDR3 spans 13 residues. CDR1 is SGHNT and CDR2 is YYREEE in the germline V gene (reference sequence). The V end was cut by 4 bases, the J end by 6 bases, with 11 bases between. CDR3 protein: CASSAQDINEQFF. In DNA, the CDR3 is TGTGCCAGCAGCGCGCAGGACATCAATGAGCAGTTCTTC.

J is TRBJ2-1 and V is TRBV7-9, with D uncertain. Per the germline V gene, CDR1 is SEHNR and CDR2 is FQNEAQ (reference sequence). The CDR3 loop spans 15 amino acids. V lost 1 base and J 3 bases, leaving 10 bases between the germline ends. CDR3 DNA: TGTGCCAGCAGCTTAGGTCTAGAGTTCTACAATGAGCAGTTCTTC. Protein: CASSLGLEFYNEQFF.

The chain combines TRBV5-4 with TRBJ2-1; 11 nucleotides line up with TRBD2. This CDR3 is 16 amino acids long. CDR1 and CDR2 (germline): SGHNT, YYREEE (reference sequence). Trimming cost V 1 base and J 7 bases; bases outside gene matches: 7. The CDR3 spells CASSLKTSGTLNEQFF. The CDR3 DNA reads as TGTGCCAGCAGCTTGAAGACTAGCGGGACTTTGAATGAGCAGTTCTTC. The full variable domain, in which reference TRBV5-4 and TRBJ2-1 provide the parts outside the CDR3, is ETGVTQSPTHLIKTRGQQVTLRCSSQSGHNTVSWYQQALGQGPQFIFQYYREEENGRGNFPPRFSGLQFPNYSSELNVNALELDDSALYLCASSLKTSGTLNEQFFGPGTRLTVL.

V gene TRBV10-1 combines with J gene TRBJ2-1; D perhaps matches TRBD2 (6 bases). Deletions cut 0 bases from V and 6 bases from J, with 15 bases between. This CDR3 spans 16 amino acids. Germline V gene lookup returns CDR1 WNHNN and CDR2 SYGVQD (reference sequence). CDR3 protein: CASSESSGGGFNEQFF. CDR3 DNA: TGCGCCAGCAGTGAGTCTAGCGGCGGTGGGTTCAATGAGCAGTTCTTC.

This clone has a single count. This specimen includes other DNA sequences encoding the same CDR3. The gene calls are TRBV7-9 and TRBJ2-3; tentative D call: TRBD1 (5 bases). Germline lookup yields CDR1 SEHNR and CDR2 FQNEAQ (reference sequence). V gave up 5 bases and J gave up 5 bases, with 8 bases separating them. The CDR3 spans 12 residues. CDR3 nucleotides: TGTGCCAGCAGCCAGGGCCTAGATACGCAGTATTTT. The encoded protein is CASSQGLDTQYF.

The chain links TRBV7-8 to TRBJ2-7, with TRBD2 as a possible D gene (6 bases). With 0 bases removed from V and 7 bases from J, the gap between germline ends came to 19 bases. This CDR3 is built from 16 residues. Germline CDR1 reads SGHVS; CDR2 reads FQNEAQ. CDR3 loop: CASSLARVGGVEEQYF. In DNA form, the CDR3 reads TGTGCCAGCAGCTTAGCGCGCGTCGGAGGGGTCGAGGAGCAGTACTTC. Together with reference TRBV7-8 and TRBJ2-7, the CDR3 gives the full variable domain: GAGVSQSPRYKVAKRGQDVALRCDPISGHVSLFWYQQALGQGPEFLTYFQNEAQLDKSGLPSDRFFAERPEGSVSTLKIQRTQQEDSAVYLCASSLARVGGVEEQYFGPGTRLTVT.

The CDR3 region has the DNA TGTGCCAGCAGCCAAGGAGGGGGGATGACCCAGTACTTC. This translates into CASSQGGGMTQYF. The chain uses TRBV4-2 and TRBJ2-5; the D call may be TRBD1 or TRBD2 (6 bases each). V was shortened by 1 base and J by 7 bases, with 10 bases between the two germline ends. The CDR3 length is 13 residues. CDR1 and CDR2 (germline): LGHNA, YNFKEQ.

The CDR3 bases are TGTGCCATCAGTGAGTCTTCGACAGGGTGGCGGAACAATGAGCAGTTCTTC. This translates into CAISESSTGWRNNEQFF. This chain links TRBV10-3 with TRBJ2-1, with TRBD1 identical over 7 bases. The germline V gene has CDR1 ENHRY and CDR2 SYGVKD. The ends lost 0 bases at V and 5 bases at J; junction bases unmatched: 10. This CDR3 is built from 17 residues.

CDR3 in DNA: TGTGCCAGCAGTTTCACAGGCGGGGGAAATGAAAAACTGTTTTTT. Residues: CASSFTGGGNEKLFF. This chain connects TRBV28 to TRBJ1-4, with D possibly being TRBD1 (5 bases). V was pared by 3 bases and J by 5 bases, with 13 bases between. CDR3 length equals 15 residues. Germline CDR1 is MDHEN and CDR2 is SYDVKM.

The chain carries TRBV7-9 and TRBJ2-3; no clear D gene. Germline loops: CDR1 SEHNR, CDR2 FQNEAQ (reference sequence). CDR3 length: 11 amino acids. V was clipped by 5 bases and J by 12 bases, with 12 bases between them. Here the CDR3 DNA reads TGTGCCAGCAGCCCCAATAGCAAACAGTATTTT. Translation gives CASSPNSKQYF.

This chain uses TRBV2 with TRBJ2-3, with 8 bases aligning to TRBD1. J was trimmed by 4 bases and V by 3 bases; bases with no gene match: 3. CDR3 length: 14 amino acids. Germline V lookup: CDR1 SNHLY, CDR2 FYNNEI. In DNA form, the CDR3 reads TGTGCCAGCAGTGAGCAGGGGGCATCAGATACGCAGTATTTT. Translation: CASSEQGASDTQYF.